The rows below give T cell receptor beta chains drawn from one sample of a study of blood T cell repertoires in COVID-19. Assay used: immunoSEQ multiplex PCR; TCRdb lists only in-frame clones, some missing. The repertoire holds 130,000 to 150,000 clones, with approximately 80% as singletons. Sequenced input: peripheral blood. Every receptor here comes from a human donor in a cohort sampled during active COVID-19. The CDR3 runs from the conserved cysteine through the conserved F or W. Fields, in order: CDR3 length, V gene, J gene, clone size, D gene, CDR3 protein, CDR3 DNA. D genes are given only for firm matches. Not all rows give a size; the values are once, few, many and, for expanded clones, a class.

cdr3_length: 14
v_call: TRBV19
j_call: TRBJ1-1
clone_size: -
d_call: TRBD1
cdr3_aa: CASRRAGGITEAFF
cdr3_nt: TGTGCCAGTAGGCGGGCAGGGGGGATCACTGAAGCTTTCTTT

cdr3_length: 14
v_call: TRBV9
j_call: TRBJ1-3
clone_size: once
d_call: -
cdr3_aa: CASSVVTKPNTIYF
cdr3_nt: TGTGCCAGCAGCGTAGTAACAAAACCAAACACCATATATTTT

cdr3_length: 18
v_call: TRBV2
j_call: TRBJ1-6
clone_size: -
d_call: -
cdr3_aa: CASSEGSGKSSYNSPLHF
cdr3_nt: TGTGCCAGCAGTGAAGGGAGCGGCAAGAGCTCCTATAATTCACCCCTCCACTTT

cdr3_length: 13
v_call: TRBV28
j_call: TRBJ2-1
clone_size: -
d_call: TRBD2
cdr3_aa: CASGVAGLTGQFF
cdr3_nt: TGTGCCAGCGGGGTAGCGGGGCTTACGGGGCAGTTCTTC

cdr3_length: 14
v_call: TRBV18
j_call: TRBJ1-5
clone_size: -
d_call: -
cdr3_aa: CASSQRQGNQPQHF
cdr3_nt: TGTGCCAGCTCACAAAGACAGGGCAATCAGCCCCAGCATTTT

cdr3_length: 14
v_call: TRBV10-1
j_call: TRBJ2-5
clone_size: -
d_call: TRBD1
cdr3_aa: CASSDRTGQETQYF
cdr3_nt: TGCGCCAGCAGCGACCGGACAGGGCAAGAGACCCAGTACTTC

cdr3_length: 16
v_call: TRBV7-2
j_call: TRBJ2-1
clone_size: -
d_call: -
cdr3_aa: CASSDNGASSYNEQFF
cdr3_nt: TGTGCCAGCAGCGACAATGGGGCGAGCTCCTACAATGAGCAGTTCTTC

cdr3_length: 16
v_call: TRBV3-1/TRBV3-2
j_call: TRBJ2-3
clone_size: -
d_call: TRBD2
cdr3_aa: CASSQDRAGGTDTQYF
cdr3_nt: TGTGCCAGCAGCCAAGATCGAGCGGGGGGGACAGATACGCAGTATTTT

cdr3_length: 13
v_call: TRBV6-5
j_call: TRBJ1-6
clone_size: -
d_call: -
cdr3_aa: CASRTGPNSPLHF
cdr3_nt: TGTGCCAGCAGGACAGGCCCTAATTCACCCCTCCACTTT

cdr3_length: 17
v_call: TRBV3-1/TRBV3-2
j_call: TRBJ2-1
clone_size: -
d_call: TRBD2
cdr3_aa: CASSQDLASGSYNEQFF
cdr3_nt: TGTGCCAGCAGCCAAGATCTGGCTAGCGGGTCCTACAATGAGCAGTTCTTC

cdr3_length: 13
v_call: TRBV6-2/TRBV6-3
j_call: TRBJ2-5
clone_size: few
d_call: -
cdr3_aa: CASSYMARETQYF
cdr3_nt: TGTGCCAGCAGTTACATGGCTCGCGAGACCCAGTACTTC

cdr3_length: 14
v_call: TRBV30
j_call: TRBJ2-7
clone_size: many
d_call: TRBD1
cdr3_aa: CAWTRQGASYEQYF
cdr3_nt: TGTGCCTGGACTAGACAGGGGGCTAGCTACGAGCAGTACTTC

cdr3_length: 16
v_call: TRBV11-2
j_call: TRBJ2-7
clone_size: -
d_call: -
cdr3_aa: CASSLSPNERSYEQYF
cdr3_nt: TGTGCCAGCAGCCTTAGCCCGAATGAGAGGTCCTACGAGCAGTACTTC

cdr3_length: 13
v_call: TRBV3-1/TRBV3-2
j_call: TRBJ2-7
clone_size: -
d_call: TRBD1
cdr3_aa: CASSPGQPYEQYF
cdr3_nt: TGTGCCAGCAGCCCGGGACAGCCCTACGAGCAGTACTTC

cdr3_length: 14
v_call: TRBV5-1
j_call: TRBJ2-7
clone_size: once
d_call: TRBD1
cdr3_aa: CASSLGGQDYEQYF
cdr3_nt: TGCGCCAGCAGCTTGGGTGGACAGGACTACGAGCAGTACTTC

cdr3_length: 14
v_call: TRBV5-1
j_call: TRBJ1-4
clone_size: -
d_call: -
cdr3_aa: CASSLDTVNEKLFF
cdr3_nt: TGCGCCAGCAGCCTGGATACAGTTAATGAAAAACTGTTTTTT

cdr3_length: 16
v_call: TRBV6-4
j_call: TRBJ1-2
clone_size: many
d_call: TRBD1
cdr3_aa: CASSPGTGRAAYGYTF
cdr3_nt: TGTGCCAGCAGTCCCGGGACAGGGAGGGCCGCGTATGGCTACACCTTC

cdr3_length: 13
v_call: TRBV10-3
j_call: TRBJ1-2
clone_size: -
d_call: TRBD1
cdr3_aa: CAISGDRGYGYTF
cdr3_nt: TGTGCCATCAGTGGCGACAGGGGCTATGGCTACACCTTC

cdr3_length: 12
v_call: TRBV21-1
j_call: TRBJ1-2
clone_size: -
d_call: -
cdr3_aa: CASSNREGGYTF
cdr3_nt: TGTGCCAGCAGCAACCGGGAGGGAGGCTACACCTTC

cdr3_length: 15
v_call: TRBV7-8
j_call: TRBJ1-4
clone_size: -
d_call: TRBD1
cdr3_aa: CASSPGQAAGEKLFF
cdr3_nt: TGTGCCAGCAGCCCGGGACAGGCCGCGGGTGAAAAACTGTTTTTT

cdr3_length: 14
v_call: TRBV6-1
j_call: TRBJ2-7
clone_size: -
d_call: TRBD1
cdr3_aa: CASSEEGRGREQYF
cdr3_nt: TGTGCCAGCAGTGAAGAGGGCAGGGGGCGGGAGCAGTACTTC

cdr3_length: 14
v_call: TRBV6-5
j_call: TRBJ2-7
clone_size: -
d_call: TRBD1
cdr3_aa: CASRIGTAFYEQYF
cdr3_nt: TGTGCCAGCAGAATAGGGACAGCGTTTTACGAGCAGTACTTC

cdr3_length: 14
v_call: TRBV6-2/TRBV6-3
j_call: TRBJ2-4
clone_size: -
d_call: -
cdr3_aa: CASSPGLAKNIQYF
cdr3_nt: TGTGCCAGCAGCCCGGGCCTAGCCAAAAACATTCAGTACTTC

cdr3_length: 13
v_call: TRBV28
j_call: TRBJ1-6
clone_size: -
d_call: -
cdr3_aa: CASSPRPNSPLHF
cdr3_nt: TGTGCCAGCAGTCCCAGGCCTAATTCACCCCTCCACTTT

cdr3_length: 12
v_call: TRBV6-5
j_call: TRBJ1-3
clone_size: few
d_call: -
cdr3_aa: CASSHRADTIYF
cdr3_nt: TGTGCCAGCAGTCACAGGGCAGACACCATATATTTT

cdr3_length: 18
v_call: TRBV7-8
j_call: TRBJ2-2
clone_size: -
d_call: TRBD2
cdr3_aa: CASSSKRPSGGRPGELFF
cdr3_nt: TGTGCCAGCAGCTCCAAAAGGCCTAGCGGGGGGCGACCCGGGGAGCTGTTTTTT

cdr3_length: 17
v_call: TRBV10-3
j_call: TRBJ1-5
clone_size: -
d_call: -
cdr3_aa: CAISDSTVPYSNQPQHF
cdr3_nt: TGTGCCATCAGTGACTCCACGGTCCCTTATAGCAATCAGCCCCAGCATTTT

cdr3_length: 13
v_call: TRBV6-5
j_call: TRBJ1-2
clone_size: -
d_call: -
cdr3_aa: CASRRMGGTGYTF
cdr3_nt: TGTGCCAGCAGACGAATGGGGGGGACTGGCTACACCTTC

cdr3_length: 16
v_call: TRBV3-1/TRBV3-2
j_call: TRBJ1-3
clone_size: -
d_call: -
cdr3_aa: CASSHFDFDSGNTIYF
cdr3_nt: TGTGCCAGCAGCCACTTCGACTTTGACTCTGGAAACACCATATATTTT

cdr3_length: 17
v_call: TRBV7-2
j_call: TRBJ2-7
clone_size: -
d_call: TRBD1
cdr3_aa: CASSLGQGQGLGYEQYF
cdr3_nt: TGTGCCAGCAGCCTCGGACAGGGGCAGGGTTTAGGCTACGAGCAGTACTTC

cdr3_length: 16
v_call: TRBV13
j_call: TRBJ1-1
clone_size: -
d_call: TRBD1
cdr3_aa: CASSRGRGRRAREAFF
cdr3_nt: TGTGCCAGCAGCCGAGGTAGGGGGCGACGCGCTCGTGAAGCTTTCTTT

cdr3_length: 14
v_call: TRBV5-6
j_call: TRBJ2-4
clone_size: once
d_call: TRBD1
cdr3_aa: CASSLTGARDIQYF
cdr3_nt: TGTGCCAGCAGCTTGACAGGGGCGAGAGACATTCAGTACTTC

cdr3_length: 14
v_call: TRBV6-5
j_call: TRBJ1-2
clone_size: -
d_call: -
cdr3_aa: CASRDPGRGHGYTF
cdr3_nt: TGTGCCAGCAGGGACCCGGGGAGGGGTCATGGCTACACCTTC

cdr3_length: 17
v_call: TRBV9
j_call: TRBJ1-2
clone_size: -
d_call: -
cdr3_aa: CASSGRQATNEAYGYTF
cdr3_nt: TGTGCCAGCAGCGGCAGACAGGCGACTAATGAGGCCTATGGCTACACCTTC

cdr3_length: 18
v_call: TRBV28
j_call: TRBJ2-3
clone_size: -
d_call: TRBD2
cdr3_aa: CASSIVGLAGAYTDTQYF
cdr3_nt: TGTGCCAGCAGTATCGTTGGACTAGCGGGGGCGTACACAGATACGCAGTATTTT

cdr3_length: 16
v_call: TRBV6-2/TRBV6-3
j_call: TRBJ1-3
clone_size: -
d_call: TRBD1
cdr3_aa: CASSSGTVWTGNTIYF
cdr3_nt: TGTGCCAGCAGTTCCGGGACAGTCTGGACTGGAAACACCATATATTTT

cdr3_length: 15
v_call: TRBV6-5
j_call: TRBJ1-2
clone_size: -
d_call: TRBD1
cdr3_aa: CASSQTTGWNYGYTF
cdr3_nt: TGTGCCAGCAGCCAGACGACAGGGTGGAACTATGGCTACACCTTC

cdr3_length: 15
v_call: TRBV19
j_call: TRBJ2-5
clone_size: -
d_call: TRBD2
cdr3_aa: CASGRLAGGQETQYF
cdr3_nt: TGTGCCAGTGGAAGACTAGCGGGGGGACAAGAGACCCAGTACTTC

cdr3_length: 15
v_call: TRBV7-9
j_call: TRBJ2-7
clone_size: -
d_call: TRBD1
cdr3_aa: CASSSQGQVPGEQYF
cdr3_nt: TGTGCCAGCAGCTCACAGGGACAGGTTCCGGGTGAGCAGTACTTC

cdr3_length: 11
v_call: TRBV12-3/TRBV12-4
j_call: TRBJ1-5
clone_size: -
d_call: TRBD1
cdr3_aa: CASTDGGTVNF
cdr3_nt: TGTGCCAGCACCGATGGCGGGACAGTCAATTTT

cdr3_length: 15
v_call: TRBV19
j_call: TRBJ2-6
clone_size: -
d_call: TRBD1
cdr3_aa: CASSGQGSGANVLTF
cdr3_nt: TGTGCCAGTAGTGGACAGGGGTCCGGGGCCAACGTCCTGACTTTC

cdr3_length: 16
v_call: TRBV15
j_call: TRBJ2-2
clone_size: -
d_call: TRBD1
cdr3_aa: CATSFYRGQDTGELFF
cdr3_nt: TGTGCCACCAGCTTTTACAGGGGGCAAGACACCGGGGAGCTGTTTTTT

cdr3_length: 12
v_call: TRBV5-6
j_call: TRBJ2-7
clone_size: once
d_call: TRBD2
cdr3_aa: CASTWGGMEQYF
cdr3_nt: TGTGCCAGCACCTGGGGAGGGATGGAGCAGTACTTC

cdr3_length: 14
v_call: TRBV29-1
j_call: TRBJ1-2
clone_size: -
d_call: -
cdr3_aa: CSVVGVLTNYGYTF
cdr3_nt: TGCAGCGTTGTCGGGGTCTTAACCAACTATGGCTACACCTTC

cdr3_length: 13
v_call: TRBV6-2/TRBV6-3
j_call: TRBJ1-1
clone_size: few
d_call: TRBD1
cdr3_aa: CASSRQGYTEAFF
cdr3_nt: TGTGCCAGCAGTAGACAGGGGTACACTGAAGCTTTCTTT

cdr3_length: 14
v_call: TRBV28
j_call: TRBJ1-2
clone_size: few
d_call: TRBD1
cdr3_aa: CASRASGQGYGYTF
cdr3_nt: TGTGCCAGCAGGGCCTCGGGACAGGGGTATGGCTACACCTTC

cdr3_length: 15
v_call: TRBV4-1
j_call: TRBJ2-2
clone_size: few
d_call: TRBD1
cdr3_aa: CASSLSGTGAGELFF
cdr3_nt: TGCGCCAGCAGTCTTTCCGGGACAGGCGCCGGGGAGCTGTTTTTT

cdr3_length: 13
v_call: TRBV10-2
j_call: TRBJ1-1
clone_size: -
d_call: TRBD1
cdr3_aa: CASSAQGATEAFF
cdr3_nt: TGCGCCAGCAGTGCCCAGGGGGCCACTGAAGCTTTCTTT